Listed here are 31 T cell receptor beta chains from one sample, sequenced in a study of cytotoxic CD8 clonotypes in ibrutinib-treated CLL. Assay used: immunoSEQ multiplex PCR; TCRdb lists only in-frame clones, some missing. The sample comprises a few hundred thousand clones, almost 80% of which are singletons, and 5.5% to 8% rests with the top ten. The sequencing used PBMCs, collected before ibrutinib treatment. These receptors all stem from a human donor with chronic lymphocytic leukemia.

V is TRBV5-4 and J is TRBJ1-2; D may be TRBD1 (5 bases). The CDR3 contains 15 residues. Germline V CDR1 and CDR2: SGHNT, YYREEE (reference sequence). V was pared by 0 bases and J by 3 bases, with 12 bases between. DNA of the CDR3: TGTGCCAGCAGCTTGGTCGCGCGGGGGGACTATGGCTACACCTTC. Amino acid sequence: CASSLVARGDYGYTF.

Only a few counts were recorded for this clone. V usage is TRBV4-3 and J usage is TRBJ2-7, with 7 bases that match TRBD2. The CDR3 spans 15 residues. V shed 0 bases and J 2 bases; nucleotides not matched to a gene: 4. CDR1 is LGHNA and CDR2 is YSLEER in the germline V gene. The CDR3 DNA follows: TGCGCCAGCAGCCAAGAGGCTAGCGGAACCTACGAGCAGTACTTC. Its protein product is CASSQEASGTYEQYF.

Comment on this clone: The same CDR3 also results from other DNA sequences found in this sample. The chain employs TRBV7-9 and TRBJ2-7, with TRBD1 matching over 11 bases. The CDR3 spans 15 residues. Germline values: CDR1 SEHNR, CDR2 FQNEAQ (reference sequence). The ends lost 5 bases at V and 4 bases at J; junction bases unmatched: 7. CDR3 DNA: TGTGCCAGCAGCCCTAGAGGGACAGGGGGGTACGAGCAGTACTTC. Translation: CASSPRGTGGYEQYF. The entire variable domain, with the rest obtained from reference TRBV7-9 and TRBJ2-7, is as follows: DTGVSQNPRHKITKRGQNVTFRCDPISEHNRLYWYRQTLGQGPEFLTYFQNEAQLEKSRLLSDRFSAERPKGSFSTLEIQRTEQGDSAMYLCASSPRGTGGYEQYFGPGTRLTVT.

The CDR3 sequence is CASSQQDGRRQPQHF. CDR3 bases: TGTGCCAGCAGCCAACAGGACGGGAGGCGTCAGCCCCAGCATTTT. The chain links TRBV7-2 to TRBJ1-5; D perhaps matches TRBD1 (5 bases). Germline V lookup: CDR1 SGHTA, CDR2 FQGNSA. Trimming cost V 5 bases and J 6 bases, with 17 bases left between them. The CDR3 consists of 15 residues.

This clone was picked up one time. The chain employs TRBV29-1 and TRBJ2-7; 7 positions match TRBD1. Germline V lookup: CDR1 SQVTM, CDR2 ANQGSEA. Trimming took 3 bases from V and 3 from J; bases not matched to a gene: 11. CDR3 size: 15 residues. CDR3 residues: CSVEFFDRDDYEQYF. CDR3 nucleotide sequence: TGCAGCGTTGAGTTCTTCGACAGGGATGACTACGAGCAGTACTTC.

This chain connects TRBV10-3 to TRBJ2-7, with 9 bases aligning to TRBD2. This CDR3 contains 14 residues. Looked up from germline, CDR1 is ENHRY and CDR2 is SYGVKD. The V segment lost 6 bases and the J segment 0 bases; nucleotides outside the gene matches: 3. The CDR3: CAIRLAGPSYEQYF. As DNA, the CDR3 is TGTGCCATCAGGCTAGCGGGACCCTCCTACGAGCAGTACTTC.

The gene calls are TRBV25-1 and TRBJ1-4; D is unresolved. Germline CDR1 reads MGHDK; CDR2 reads SYGVNS. The CDR3 length is 14 residues. V lost 4 bases to trimming and J lost 7 bases, with 13 bases between them. This CDR3 reads CASSGLRGSEKLFF. CDR3 sequence (DNA): TGTGCCAGCAGTGGTCTGCGAGGGAGTGAAAAACTGTTTTTT. The whole variable domain, filled in from reference TRBV25-1 and TRBJ1-4, reads EADIYQTPRYLVIGTGKKITLECSQTMGHDKMYWYQQDPGMELHLIHYSYGVNSTEKGDLSSESTVSRIRTEHFPLTLESARPSHTSQYLCASSGLRGSEKLFFGSGTQLSVL.

The chain has TRBV7-6 and TRBJ2-2, with D uncertain. The CDR3 length is 13 residues. Germline V lookup: CDR1 SGHVS, CDR2 FNYEAQ. V dropped 8 bases and J dropped 5 bases, with 12 bases sitting between them. The CDR3 DNA reads as TGTGCCAGCGTCTCCGGGCCGACCGGGGAGCTGTTTTTT. Translated, it gives CASVSGPTGELFF. Complete variable domain (other parts from reference TRBV7-6 and TRBJ2-2): GAGVSQSPRYKVTKRGQDVALRCDPISGHVSLYWYRQALGQGPEFLTYFNYEAQQDKSGLPNDRFSAERPEGSISTLTIQRTEQRDSAMYRCASVSGPTGELFFGEGSRLTVL.

The chain carries TRBV4-1 and TRBJ2-1; TRBD2 might be the D (6 bases). CDR3 length equals 21 residues. Looked up from germline, CDR1 is MGHRA and CDR2 is YSYEKL. V lost 0 bases, J lost 1 base, and 25 bases lay in between. The CDR3 DNA reads TGCGCCAGCAGCCAAGATTTGATGAGACTAGTGGGTTTCGGGTCCTACAATGAGCAGTTCTTC. Amino acids: CASSQDLMRLVGFGSYNEQFF.

This clone was counted a few times. The chain's CDR3 is CASSKTGGVDSDTQYF. Written as DNA, the CDR3 is TGCGCCAGCAGCAAGACAGGCGGCGTAGATTCGGATACGCAGTATTTT. The chain is built from TRBV5-1 and TRBJ2-3, with a weak D call TRBD1 (6 bases). The CDR3 is made up of 16 amino acids. The germline CDR1 and CDR2 sequences are SGHRS and YFSETQ. Trimming took off 4 bases at V and 6 bases at J, with 21 bases between the two ends.

The chain joins TRBV6-4 to TRBJ2-3; TRBD1 agrees at 7 bases. Looked up from germline, CDR1 is MRHNA and CDR2 is SNTAGT. CDR3 size: 13 residues. J lost 4 bases, V lost 3 bases, and 1 base had no gene match. This chain's CDR3 is CASSETGADTQYF. The CDR3 DNA sequence: TGTGCCAGCAGTGAAACAGGGGCAGATACGCAGTATTTT.

The gene calls are TRBV27 and TRBJ2-4; D is ambiguous. The CDR3 runs 13 residues. V dropped 2 bases and J dropped 3 bases, with 5 bases sitting between them. Germline V lookup: CDR1 MNHEY, CDR2 SMNVEV (reference sequence). CDR3 residues: CASSLDRKNIQYF. The DNA for the CDR3 is TGTGCCAGCAGTTTAGATCGCAAAAACATTCAGTACTTC.

The chain employs TRBV15 and TRBJ2-5; no clear D. The CDR3 spans 14 residues. V was clipped by 3 bases and J by 4 bases, with 12 bases between them. Germline V gene data show CDR1 as LNHNV and CDR2 as YYDKDF (reference sequence). The CDR3 DNA reads TGTGCCACCAGCAGGTCCTCGTTGCGAGAGACCCAGTACTTC. Its protein is CATSRSSLRETQYF. The whole variable domain, remainder taken from reference TRBV15 and TRBJ2-5, is DAMVIQNPRYQVTQFGKPVTLSCSQTLNHNVMYWYQQKSSQAPKLLFHYYDKDFNNEADTPDNFQSRRPNTSFCFLDIRSPGLGDTAMYLCATSRSSLRETQYFGPGTRLLVL.

This clone occurred a few times. The rearrangement uses TRBV5-6 and TRBJ2-7, with D tentatively TRBD1 or TRBD2 (5 bases each). The CDR3 extends over 16 amino acids. Trimming left V 2 bases short and J 3 bases short, with 18 bases between. The germline V gene encodes CDR1 SGHDT and CDR2 YYEEEE. CDR3 DNA: TGTGCCAGCAGCTTCCATTTGGGGGAAGGGATCTACGAGCAGTACTTC. Residues: CASSFHLGEGIYEQYF. The full variable domain, in which reference TRBV5-6 and TRBJ2-7 provide the parts outside the CDR3, is DAGVTQSPTHLIKTRGQQVTLRCSPKSGHDTVSWYQQALGQGPQFIFQYYEEEERQRGNFPDRFSGHQFPNYSSELNVNALLLGDSALYLCASSFHLGEGIYEQYFGPGTRLTVT.

This clone showed up many times. J is TRBJ1-2 and V is TRBV15; the D gene is possibly TRBD1 (6 bases). Trimming pared 5 bases from V and 3 bases from J, leaving 13 bases between. The germline gives CDR1 LNHNV, CDR2 YYDKDF (reference sequence). The CDR3 covers 14 residues. CDR3 nucleotides: TGTGCCACCAGCGCCCTGACAGGCTACTATGGCTACACCTTC. Protein sequence: CATSALTGYYGYTF. The full variable domain, completed using reference TRBV15 and TRBJ1-2, is DAMVIQNPRYQVTQFGKPVTLSCSQTLNHNVMYWYQQKSSQAPKLLFHYYDKDFNNEADTPDNFQSRRPNTSFCFLDIRSPGLGDTAMYLCATSALTGYYGYTFGSGTRLTVV.

The chain joins TRBV5-4 to TRBJ2-7; 8 nucleotides align to TRBD2. The CDR3 length is 15 residues. The germline V gene encodes CDR1 SGHNT and CDR2 YYREEE (reference sequence). The J segment lost 1 base and the V segment lost 2 bases, leaving 5 bases of the junction unmatched. CDR3 sequence: CASSLKERGSYEQYF. DNA for the CDR3: TGTGCCAGCAGCTTAAAGGAGCGGGGGTCCTACGAGCAGTACTTC.

Here the CDR3 DNA reads TGTGCCAGCAGCGATCGTCCGCCCGGCAATGAGCAGTTCTTC. Its protein is CASSDRPPGNEQFF. This chain uses TRBV9 with TRBJ2-1; D is ambiguous. Germline-derived CDR1 and CDR2 are SGDLS and YYNGEE. V was cut by 3 bases and J by 6 bases, with 13 bases left in between. The CDR3 extends over 14 amino acids.

CDR3 residues: CATGLAGSNEQYF. CDR3 DNA: TGTGCCACCGGACTAGCGGGATCGAACGAGCAGTACTTC. The chain joins TRBV10-3 to TRBJ2-7, with 12 bases lining up with TRBD2. Germline-derived CDR1 and CDR2 are ENHRY and SYGVKD. The CDR3 runs 13 residues. The ends lost 10 bases at V and 5 bases at J; junction bases unmatched: 6.

This chain connects TRBV5-4 to TRBJ2-7; unclear D gene. V lost 5 bases to trimming and J lost 1 base, with 10 bases between them. This CDR3 is built from 13 residues. Germline V gene lookup returns CDR1 SGHNT and CDR2 YYREEE (reference sequence). CDR3 sequence: CASRRWGSYEQYF. In nucleotides, the CDR3 is TGTGCCAGCAGGAGATGGGGTTCCTACGAGCAGTACTTC.

The rearrangement uses TRBV27 and TRBJ2-3; D assignment may be TRBD1 or TRBD2 (6 bases each). There are 16 residues in the CDR3. Trimming removed 3 bases at V and 1 base at J, with 14 bases between. The germline gives CDR1 MNHEY, CDR2 SMNVEV (reference sequence). CDR3 in amino acids: CASSLWGARGTDTQYF. DNA of the CDR3: TGTGCCAGCAGTTTGTGGGGGGCGAGGGGCACAGATACGCAGTATTTT.

The sample holds one count of this clone. The V and J genes are TRBV5-1 and TRBJ2-4, with 8 bases fitting TRBD1. The V segment lost 3 bases and the J segment 10 bases; nucleotides outside the gene matches: 15. This CDR3 has 16 residues. Germline V gives CDR1 SGHRS, CDR2 YFSETQ. CDR3 nucleotide sequence: TGCGCCAGCAGCTCGACAGGGGTTACGTCGGCTAATATTCAGTACTTC. Protein: CASSSTGVTSANIQYF.

The table lists this clone with a few counts. The J gene is TRBJ1-2, the V gene TRBV4-2; 7 bases align to TRBD1. Germline CDR1 is LGHNA and CDR2 is YNFKEQ. V dropped 1 base and J dropped 6; count of bases not matched to a gene: 8. This CDR3 contains 15 residues. CDR3 protein: CASSQAPGTENGYTF. The CDR3 coding sequence is TGTGCCAGCAGCCAAGCTCCAGGGACAGAGAATGGCTACACCTTC.

The V gene is TRBV5-1, the J gene TRBJ2-2; D remains ambiguous. The CDR3 is 15 amino acids. CDR1 and CDR2 (germline): SGHRS, YFSETQ. The germline V and J ends were trimmed by 0 bases and 3 bases, with 9 bases remaining between them. The CDR3 loop reads CASSLGLLHTGELFF. In DNA form, the CDR3 reads TGCGCCAGCAGCTTGGGACTCCTTCACACCGGGGAGCTGTTTTTT.

The rearrangement links TRBV2 to TRBJ1-2; 7 nucleotides agree with TRBD1. After removal of 2 bases from V and 2 bases from J, the junction contained 5 bases not matched to a gene. Looked up from germline, CDR1 is SNHLY and CDR2 is FYNNEI. This CDR3 region has 15 residues. In nucleotides, the CDR3 is TGTGCCAGCAGTGAACCCCCAGGGGGAAACTATGGCTACACCTTC. Translating it yields CASSEPPGGNYGYTF.

This clone was counted a single time. J is TRBJ2-7 and V is TRBV27; TRBD1 might be the D (6 bases). Germline V CDR1 and CDR2: MNHEY, SMNVEV (reference sequence). Trimming removed 4 bases from V and 1 base from J, with 11 bases in between. The length of the CDR3 is 14 residues. The CDR3: CASSSFTGSYEQYF. In DNA form, the CDR3 reads TGTGCCAGCAGTTCTTTTACAGGGTCCTACGAGCAGTACTTC.

This clone was seen only a few times. V and J are TRBV27 and TRBJ2-6, with no clear D. Germline V CDR1 and CDR2: MNHEY, SMNVEV (reference sequence). The V end was cut by 4 bases, the J end by 4 bases, with 8 bases between. The CDR3 consists of 14 residues. The CDR3 DNA is TGTGCCAGCAGTTACGGAAGAGGGGCCAACGTCCTGACTTTC. As protein: CASSYGRGANVLTF. The whole variable domain, filled in from reference TRBV27 and TRBJ2-6, reads EAQVTQNPRYLITVTGKKLTVTCSQNMNHEYMSWYRQDPGLGLRQIYYSMNVEVTDKGDVPEGYKVSRKEKRNFPLILESPSPNQTSLYFCASSYGRGANVLTFGAGSRLTVL.

This chain links TRBV9 with TRBJ2-5; D is unclear. CDR3 size: 14 residues. V was shortened by 0 bases and J by 0 bases, with 6 bases between the two germline ends. Germline CDR1 and CDR2: SGDLS and YYNGEE. The CDR3 reads CASSVDHDQETQYF. For the CDR3, the DNA is TGTGCCAGCAGCGTAGATCACGACCAAGAGACCCAGTACTTC.

There are a few counts of this clone. The chain carries TRBV27 and TRBJ2-1, with 9 bases fitting TRBD1. Unmatched junction bases numbered 4, after V lost 6 bases and J lost 1 base. There are 15 residues in the CDR3. Per germline, CDR1 MNHEY and CDR2 SMNVEV (reference sequence). The CDR3 DNA follows: TGTGCCAGCAGACAGGGGGCTAGGTCCTACAATGAGCAGTTCTTC. Translation: CASRQGARSYNEQFF.

Notes on this clone: The sample contains more than one DNA sequence encoding this CDR3. V gene TRBV30 combines with J gene TRBJ2-7; D is possibly TRBD2 (6 bases). Germline assignment: CDR1 GTSNPN and CDR2 SVGIG (reference sequence). This CDR3 comprises 11 residues. The V gene lost 3 bases and the J gene lost 3 bases, with 6 bases spanning the gap. CDR3 sequence reads: CAWSGSYEQYF. The CDR3 DNA follows: TGTGCCTGGAGCGGGAGCTACGAGCAGTACTTC.

The chain combines TRBV7-9 with TRBJ2-3, with no clear D. The CDR3 has 13 amino acids. CDR1 is SEHNR, CDR2 FQNEAQ, per germline (reference sequence). V was shortened by 10 bases and J by 2 bases, with 13 bases between the two germline ends. The DNA of the CDR3 is TGTGCCACCCAAGGGTCTTACACAGATACGCAGTATTTT. It encodes CATQGSYTDTQYF.

This clone was detected a few times. V and J are TRBV4-1 and TRBJ1-1; no clear D. The CDR3 is 13 amino acids. Germline loops: CDR1 MGHRA, CDR2 YSYEKL. Trimming took 0 bases from V and 4 from J, leaving 6 bases between them. In DNA, the CDR3 is TGCGCCAGCAGCCAAGATAGCAGCACTGAAGCTTTCTTT. Its protein product is CASSQDSSTEAFF.